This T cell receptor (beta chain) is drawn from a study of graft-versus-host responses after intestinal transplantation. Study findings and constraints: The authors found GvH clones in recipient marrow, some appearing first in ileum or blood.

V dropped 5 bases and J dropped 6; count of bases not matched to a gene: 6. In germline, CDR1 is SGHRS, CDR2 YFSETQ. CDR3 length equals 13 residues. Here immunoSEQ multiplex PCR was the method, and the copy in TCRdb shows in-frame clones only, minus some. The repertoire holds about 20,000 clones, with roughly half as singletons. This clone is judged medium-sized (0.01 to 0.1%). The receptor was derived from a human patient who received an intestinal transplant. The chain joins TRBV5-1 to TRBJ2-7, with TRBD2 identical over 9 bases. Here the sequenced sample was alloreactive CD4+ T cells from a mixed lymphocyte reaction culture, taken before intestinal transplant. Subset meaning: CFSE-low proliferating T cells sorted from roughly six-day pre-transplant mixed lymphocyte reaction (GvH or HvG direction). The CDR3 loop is CASSASGVFEQYF. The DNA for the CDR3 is TGCGCCAGCAGTGCTAGCGGGGTGTTCGAGCAGTACTTC.